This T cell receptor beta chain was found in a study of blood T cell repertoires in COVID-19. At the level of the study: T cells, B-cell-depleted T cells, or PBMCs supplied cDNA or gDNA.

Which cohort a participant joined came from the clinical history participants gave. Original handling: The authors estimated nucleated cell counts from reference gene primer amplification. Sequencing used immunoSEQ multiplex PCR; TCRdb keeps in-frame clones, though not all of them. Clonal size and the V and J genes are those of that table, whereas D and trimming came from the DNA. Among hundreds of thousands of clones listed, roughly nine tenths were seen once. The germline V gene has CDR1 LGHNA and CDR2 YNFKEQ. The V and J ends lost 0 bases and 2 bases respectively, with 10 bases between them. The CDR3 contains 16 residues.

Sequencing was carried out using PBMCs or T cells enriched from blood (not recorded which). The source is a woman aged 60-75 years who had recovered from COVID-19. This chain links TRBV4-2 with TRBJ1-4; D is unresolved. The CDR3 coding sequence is TGTGCCAGCAGCCAAGATGTTTTATTCACTAATGAAAAACTGTTTTTT. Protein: CASSQDVLFTNEKLFF.